This entry features one T cell receptor (beta chain) sequence. The read falls 3 residues short of the CDR3 end, and the missing part is taken from the germline J gene. Using immunoSEQ multiplex PCR, the repertoire was profiled, and TCRdb retains in-frame clones only, with some absent. Here the sample table reports 25,000 to 35,000 clones. This sample stems from a study of T cells in women clearing cervical HPV infection. Overall study: Case blood was drawn a median about 150 days after lesion detection.

This CDR3 is built from 15 residues. Germline V gene data show CDR1 as MRHNA and CDR2 as SNTAGT. The V and J ends lost 6 bases and 5 bases, in that order; junction bases with no gene match: 6. Sequenced input: blood buffy coat. The chain carries TRBV6-4 and TRBJ2-1, with 11 positions matching TRBD2. The sequence came from a woman between 18 and 70 years old with a cervical HPV16 infection that either progressed to CIN3+ or cleared (not recorded which). Incomplete CDR3 DNA: TGTGCCAGCAGCTCACTAGCGGGGGCCAACAATGAG. Translated: CASSSLAGANNE. The entire CDR3 is CASSSLAGANNEQFF.